Following are 23 T cell receptor beta chains from one sample sequenced in a study of control samples from healthy donors and cancer patients (TCRdb year 2020). Preparation of the library involved the immunoSEQ multiplex PCR assay. This immuneACCESS table, as held by TCRdb, lists in-frame sequences with V and J called but not all clones. Of the missing ones, under half trace to an unresolved V gene in checked studies; the others have no known cause. This sample is represented by around 140,000 clones; 91% of them were singletons. Approximately 2.9% of the sample belongs to the ten largest clones. Sequencing used blood. The receptors shown here come from a young man in good health.

This clone was picked up one time. The V call is TRBV12-5, the J call TRBJ1-1, with a tentative D call TRBD1 (5 bases). V was trimmed by 10 bases and J by 1 base, leaving 13 bases between them. CDR3 length equals 13 residues. Germline V gene lookup returns CDR1 LGHNT and CDR2 FRNRAP. DNA of the CDR3: TGTGCTACCCTGACAGATCCGAACACTGAAGCTTTCTTT. Its translation is CATLTDPNTEAFF.

This clone has only one observation. This sequence joins TRBV9 and TRBJ2-3, with D maybe TRBD2 (6 bases). Germline V gene data show CDR1 as SGDLS and CDR2 as YYNGEE. The CDR3 has 15 amino acids. V dropped 4 bases and J dropped 1 base, with 13 bases sitting between them. The CDR3 nucleotides are TGTGCCAGCAGCAAACGACTAGAGGGCACAGATACGCAGTATTTT. Translated: CASSKRLEGTDTQYF.

A remark on this clone: The DNA is omitted, as the CDR3 cannot be located on it reliably, and the CDR3 follows TCRdb's listing. The rearrangement links TRBV1 to TRBJ2-1. TRBV1 is tagged as a pseudogene. The CDR3 is 16 residues long, counting both termini. The CDR3 protein is CTSSHFVGWGNNEQFF.

The chain has TRBV5-1 and TRBJ2-7, with TRBD1 identical over 8 bases. In germline, CDR1 is SGHRS, CDR2 YFSETQ. J gave up 4 bases and V 4 bases, and 13 bases lay outside the gene matches. The CDR3 is made up of 16 amino acids. The DNA of the CDR3 is TGCGCCAGCAGCCCCGAAGGACAGGGATCTGTTTACGAGCAGTACTTC. It encodes CASSPEGQGSVYEQYF.

The chain carries TRBV7-8 and TRBJ2-7; D possibly matches TRBD1 or TRBD2 (6 bases each). Trimming took off 1 base at V and 5 bases at J, with 12 bases between the two ends. CDR3 size: 14 residues. Germline lookup yields CDR1 SGHVS and CDR2 FQNEAQ. The chain's CDR3 is CASSLGGATNEQYF. The CDR3 DNA is TGTGCCAGCAGCTTAGGGGGGGCCACCAACGAGCAGTACTTC.

The rearrangement uses TRBV11-2 and TRBJ1-1; TRBD1 is a possible D gene (5 bases). V was cut by 1 base and J by 4 bases, with 13 bases left in between. The CDR3 length is 15 residues. The germline V gene encodes CDR1 SGHAT and CDR2 FQNNGV. The CDR3 nucleotides are TGTGCCAGCAGCTTAGCAGGGTGGGGTAGCACTGAAGCTTTCTTT. Translated: CASSLAGWGSTEAFF.

This sequence joins TRBV2 and TRBJ2-4; D uncertain. This CDR3 comprises 12 residues. Trimming pared 10 bases from V and 3 bases from J, leaving 10 bases between. Per the germline V gene, CDR1 is SNHLY and CDR2 is FYNNEI. CDR3 loop: CATEVNKNIQYF. The CDR3 nucleotides read TGTGCCACCGAGGTGAACAAAAACATTCAGTACTTC.

V and J are TRBV19 and TRBJ1-5, with 9 bases matching TRBD1. This CDR3 contains 15 residues. Germline CDR1 and CDR2: LNHDA and SQIVND (reference sequence). V lost 5 bases to trimming and J lost 4 bases; unmatched junction nucleotides: 6. The CDR3 region is CASSPTGGGNQPQHF. For the CDR3, the DNA is TGTGCCAGTAGTCCGACAGGGGGAGGAAATCAGCCCCAGCATTTT.

The chain has TRBV5-6 and TRBJ2-7, with 10 bases lining up with TRBD2. CDR3 length: 15 residues. From germline, CDR1 is SGHDT and CDR2 YYEEEE. V was clipped by 4 bases and J by 6 bases; unmatched bases: 10. The CDR3 region has the DNA TGTGCCAGCAGCCAAGTAGGGACTAGCGAATCCGAGCAGTACTTC. This translates into CASSQVGTSESEQYF.

This sequence joins TRBV7-7 and TRBJ2-2; no firm D call. Trimming shortened V by 1 base and J by 3 bases, and 6 bases separated the two germline ends. CDR1 and CDR2 (germline): SSHAT, FNYEAQ (reference sequence). There are 14 residues in the CDR3. CDR3 loop: CASSLGSYTGELFF. The DNA of the CDR3 is TGTGCCAGCAGCTTAGGATCGTACACCGGGGAGCTGTTTTTT.

This rearrangement joins TRBV28 to TRBJ1-3, with TRBD1 as a possible D gene (5 bases). Germline CDR1 and CDR2: MDHEN and SYDVKM. CDR3 length: 14 residues. V was clipped by 6 bases and J by 1 base, with 10 bases between them. This CDR3 reads CASSHGGSGNTIYF. The CDR3 DNA is TGTGCCAGCAGCCATGGGGGGTCTGGAAACACCATATATTTT.

The chain combines TRBV27 with TRBJ2-1; a possible D gene is TRBD1 (6 bases). The CDR3 spans 16 residues. Trimming removed 8 bases from V and 9 bases from J, with 26 bases in between. Looked up from germline, CDR1 is MNHEY and CDR2 is SMNVEV (reference sequence). Here the CDR3 DNA reads TGTGCCAGCCGGAAGTCTGGGACATATGTCTATGGTGAGCAGTTCTTC. It is translated as CASRKSGTYVYGEQFF.

V usage is TRBV30 and J usage is TRBJ2-1; D is possibly TRBD2 (6 bases). There are 14 residues in the CDR3. Looked up from germline, CDR1 is GTSNPN and CDR2 is SVGIG (reference sequence). V lost 5 bases and J lost 2, with 13 bases in between. In nucleotides, the CDR3 is TGTGCCTGGTCTACTTGGGGGGCCTACAATGAGCAGTTCTTC. Amino acids: CAWSTWGAYNEQFF. Using reference TRBV30 and TRBJ2-1 for the parts outside the CDR3, the full variable domain is SQTIHQWPATLVQPVGSPLSLECTVEGTSNPNLYWYRQAAGRGLQLLFYSVGIGQISSEVPQNLSASRPQDRQFILSSKKLLLSDSGFYLCAWSTWGAYNEQFFGPGTRLTVL.

Details on this clone: Other DNA sequences in this sample translate to the same CDR3. The CDR3, as DNA: TGTGCCAGCAGTTCAACCGTGAACACTGAAGCTTTCTTT. Translated, it gives CASSSTVNTEAFF. The chain employs TRBV27 and TRBJ1-1, with D unresolved. The CDR3 length is 13 residues. Germline V gives CDR1 MNHEY, CDR2 SMNVEV (reference sequence). With 4 bases removed from V and 0 bases from J, the gap between germline ends came to 6 bases.

V gene TRBV5-4 combines with J gene TRBJ1-3; no firm D call. The CDR3 consists of 15 residues. V gave up 4 bases and J gave up 1 base, with 12 bases separating them. Looked up from germline, CDR1 is SGHNT and CDR2 is YYREEE (reference sequence). The CDR3 region is CASSIRGLSGNTIYF. Written as DNA, the CDR3 is TGTGCCAGCAGCATCCGAGGGTTATCTGGAAACACCATATATTTT.

The rearrangement uses TRBV7-9 and TRBJ1-2; D not certain. The V gene's germline CDR1 is SEHNR and CDR2 FQNEAQ (reference sequence). V lost 6 bases, J lost 5 bases, and 13 bases lay in between. The CDR3 contains 13 residues. CDR3 DNA: TGTGCCAGCAGTTACAATTCCGGGTATGGCTACACCTTC. Encoded protein: CASSYNSGYGYTF.

This chain uses TRBV3-1 (or the pseudogene TRBV3-2) with TRBJ2-3; weak D call: TRBD2 (6 bases). V lost 0 bases and J lost 2, with 12 bases in between. The CDR3 covers 16 residues. CDR1 and CDR2 from the germline V gene are LGHDT and YNNKEL (reference sequence). CDR3 residues: CASSQEGGGYTDTQYF. CDR3 DNA: TGTGCCAGCAGCCAAGAGGGGGGAGGATACACAGATACGCAGTATTTT.

The J gene is TRBJ1-1, the V gene TRBV12-3 or TRBV12-4; 7 bases map to TRBD1. The CDR3 length is 12 residues. V was clipped by 3 bases and J by 10 bases; unmatched bases: 5. The CDR3 region is CASSFKGARAFF. CDR3 nucleotides: TGTGCCAGCAGTTTTAAGGGGGCGCGAGCTTTCTTT.

The rearrangement joins TRBV4-1 to TRBJ1-1; TRBD1 matches at 7 bases. V shed 2 bases, J shed 4 bases, and the junction held 10 bases outside the gene matches. This CDR3 is 16 amino acids long. CDR1 and CDR2 (germline): MGHRA, YSYEKL. CDR3 in amino acids: CASSQYPPDRATEAFF. The DNA of the CDR3 is TGCGCCAGCAGCCAATACCCCCCCGACAGGGCCACTGAAGCTTTCTTT.

The V call is TRBV7-9, the J call TRBJ2-1; TRBD1 agrees at 9 bases. The V segment lost 3 bases and the J segment 10 bases; nucleotides outside the gene matches: 19. The CDR3 is made up of 18 amino acids. The germline V gene encodes CDR1 SEHNR and CDR2 FQNEAQ (reference sequence). CDR3: CASSFFEGSRDRDQEQFF. The DNA for the CDR3 is TGTGCCAGCAGCTTTTTTGAAGGAAGCCGGGACAGGGACCAAGAGCAGTTCTTC.

This clone came up once. Written as DNA, the CDR3 is TGCGCCAGCAGCTTGTTGTCTGGCGCCGGAGGGGCTGAAGCTTTCTTT. Its translation is CASSLLSGAGGAEAFF. The V call is TRBV5-1, the J call TRBJ1-1, with D possibly TRBD1 on 5 matching bases. V lost 1 base, J lost 6 bases, and 19 bases lay in between. The CDR3 loop spans 16 amino acids. Germline CDR1 is SGHRS and CDR2 is YFSETQ.

The chain combines TRBV27 with TRBJ1-1; D unclear. Between the trimmed V and J ends, which lost 7 bases and 2 bases, there was a span of 20 bases. Germline loops: CDR1 MNHEY, CDR2 SMNVEV (reference sequence). This CDR3 spans 16 amino acids. CDR3 sequence reads: CASTPHPDEGNTEAFF. Written as DNA, the CDR3 is TGTGCCAGCACCCCACATCCCGATGAGGGTAACACTGAAGCTTTCTTT.

This chain links TRBV7-9 with TRBJ2-7; D gene uncertain. Trimming pared 6 bases from V and 1 base from J, leaving 10 bases between. Germline V gene data show CDR1 as SEHNR and CDR2 as FQNEAQ (reference sequence). This CDR3 spans 13 amino acids. The CDR3, as DNA: TGTGCCAGCAGTTTAACAGAATCCTACGAGCAGTACTTC. It codes for CASSLTESYEQYF. The whole variable domain, filled in from reference TRBV7-9 and TRBJ2-7, reads DTGVSQNPRHKITKRGQNVTFRCDPISEHNRLYWYRQTLGQGPEFLTYFQNEAQLEKSRLLSDRFSAERPKGSFSTLEIQRTEQGDSAMYLCASSLTESYEQYFGPGTRLTVT.